This TCR beta chain stems from a study of neoadjuvant anti-PD-1 for oral cavity cancer. Turning to the study itself: Around day 43, patients without progression received a fourth nivolumab dose before surgery.

The patients had HPV-negative, locally advanced oral cavity squamous cell carcinoma. Germline CDR1 and CDR2: SNHLY and FYNNEI. V shed 6 bases, J shed 8 bases, and the junction held 13 bases outside the gene matches. The CDR3 has 17 residues. TCRdb's table, derived via immunoSEQ multiplex PCR, lists solely in-frame clones and lacks some. The sample lists tens of thousands of clones; 83% were seen once. Sequenced material: PBMCs, taken before nivolumab (anti-PD-1) treatment. The V gene is TRBV2, the J gene TRBJ2-1, with 13 bases aligning to TRBD2. The sequence was obtained from a person aged 35 to 85 with oral cavity squamous cell carcinoma. The CDR3 protein is CASSPLGGLAGDDEQFF. CDR3 DNA sequence: TGTGCCAGCAGCCCCCTTGGAGGACTAGCGGGGGATGATGAGCAGTTCTTC.